Sequencing of this TCR beta chain was carried out in a study of T cells in Graves' hyperthyroidism and ophthalmopathy (dated by TCRdb to the late 2010s). About the investigation overall: Peripheral blood samples were taken at initial diagnosis, before any treatment was given. To identify distinguishing TCR V-J signatures, a discovery cohort of 95 to 100 patients was used, comprising 43 with Graves' ophthalmopathy and some 60 with stable Graves' hyperthyroidism. An independent validation cohort of 18 to 20 hyperthyroidism patients and 17 patients who later progressed to ophthalmopathy tested prospective prediction of ophthalmopathy. The roughly 99 discovery patients were divided at random into training and test sets in a 7:3 ratio. After blood sampling, hyperthyroidism patients were treated with methimazole at a starting dose of 30 mg daily, and ophthalmopathy patients were treated with high-dose intravenous methylprednisolone. The study also compared thyroid tissue and blood T-cell repertoires from a handful of Graves' hyperthyroidism patients. TCR Vbeta CDR3 sequencing of 130 to 150 peripheral blood samples (over 40 ophthalmopathy, 75 hyperthyroidism and roughly 17 progressor patients) is reported in the paper. Here is what the overall study found, with its caveats: A model built on a 13 V-J signature distinguished ophthalmopathy from stable hyperthyroidism, reaching approximately 89% sensitivity and around 81% specificity in cross-validation and 80%/75% in testing. Most expanded thyroid clonotypes (frequency above 0.001) were also detected in blood, suggesting blood repertoires may reflect thyroid immune responses. Sample size was not statistically predetermined, and investigators were not blinded to group allocation. In validation, progression to ophthalmopathy was predicted by the model with nearly 71% sensitivity and 72% to 85% specificity, a median of roughly 6 months before onset.

Ophthalmopathy patients had moderately to severely active disease, Clinical Activity Score of at least 3, NOSPECS grade of at least 4, and duration under 3 months. Exclusion was applied to patients with uncontrolled infections, other autoimmune diseases, pregnancy or lactation. Diagnoses were based on clinical symptoms, serum thyroxine and TRAb, thyroid ultrasound and orbital computed tomography. PBMCs were separated from around 9.1 ml of fresh peripheral blood using Ficoll-Paque density gradient centrifugation. Total RNA was extracted using Trizol reagent, and RNA quality was assessed on an Agilent 2100 Bioanalyzer. Reading the germline V gene (reference sequence) gives CDR1 PRHDT and CDR2 FYEKMQ. V is clipped by 7 bases and J by 0 bases, and the sequence between their germline boundaries is 12 bases long. The CDR3 goes from the cysteine to the phenylalanine over 14 residues. Here the CDR3 DNA is all that survives: 42 bases in frame from base 1.

Amplification of TCR beta CDR3 regions was carried out from RNA transcripts. The first round of RT-PCR for the TCR CDR3 was performed with the HTBI primer set and the Qiagen OneStep RT-PCR kit. Libraries were constructed in a second round of multiplex PCR, after which size selection and purification were carried out. Libraries were sequenced paired-end with 100 bp reads on an Illumina HiSeq2000. In the authors' own workflow: Raw data were processed with SOAPnuke, discarding reads with adapters, uncalled bases, mean Phred below 15, or no exact constant-primer or identifier match. High-quality paired reads were merged using COPE v1.2.5, and each unique nucleotide sequence was defined as a clonotype. Clonotypes were aligned to IMGT TRBV, TRBD and TRBJ reference segments using MiTCR v1.1. Only V-J combinations with frequency above 0.0001, covering about 99% of repertoires, were analysed. A TCS score was defined as the ratio between F50 (clonal expansion) and ExV (chaos), using BLOSUM62-based TCRdist between CDR3 peptides within each V-J. Welch's t-statistics and random forest reduced roughly 500 V-J features to about 13, which were used in a naive Bayes classifier (R e1071). In-frame beta chains were kept once TCRdb had trimmed the public reads at Q25 with fastp and called clones with MiXCR. Each record represents a unique CDR3 protein, reported with the most common genes and DNA among its rows. What appears here as the V and J calls and clone size reflects TCRdb's work, not the paper's. The sample profile shows 490,000 or so distinct CDR3 sequences; 15% to 20% of them were found once. The ten largest clones take up 45% to 50% of the sample.

As concerns this clonotype: What this receptor recognizes is not known. The record has no base qualities; no much larger clone is one base away.

The rearrangement joined TRBV13 to TRBJ1-2, with no confidently assigned D gene. The specimen sequenced was blood. This sequence was found in a man in his forties with Graves' ophthalmopathy. The CDR3 in this case is CASNEPQANYGYTF. The DNA is as follows: TGTGCCAGCAACGAGCCTCAAGCTAACTATGGCTACACCTTC.